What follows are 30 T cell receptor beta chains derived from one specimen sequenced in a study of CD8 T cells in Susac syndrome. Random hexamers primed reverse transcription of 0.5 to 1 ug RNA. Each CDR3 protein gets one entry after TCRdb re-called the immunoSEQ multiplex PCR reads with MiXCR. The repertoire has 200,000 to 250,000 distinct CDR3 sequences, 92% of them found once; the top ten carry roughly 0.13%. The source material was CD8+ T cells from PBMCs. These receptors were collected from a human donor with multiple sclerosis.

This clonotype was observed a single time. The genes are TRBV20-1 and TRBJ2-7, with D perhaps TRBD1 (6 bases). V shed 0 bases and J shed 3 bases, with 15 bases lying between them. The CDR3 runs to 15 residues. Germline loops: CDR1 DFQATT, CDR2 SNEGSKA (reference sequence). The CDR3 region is CSARDKRKGDYEQYF. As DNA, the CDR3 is TGCAGTGCTAGAGATAAAAGAAAGGGGGACTACGAGCAGTACTTC.

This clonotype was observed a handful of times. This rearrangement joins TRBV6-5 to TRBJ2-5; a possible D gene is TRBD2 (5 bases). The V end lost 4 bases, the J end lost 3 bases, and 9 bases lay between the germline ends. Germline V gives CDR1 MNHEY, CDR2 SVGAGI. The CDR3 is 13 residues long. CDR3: CASSSSGKETQYF. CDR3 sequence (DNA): TGTGCCAGCAGTTCATCCGGGAAAGAGACCCAGTACTTC.

The DNA for the CDR3 is TGTGCCAGCAGCTCCGGACTAGCGGGAATCACCGGGGAGCTGTTTTTT. The encoded protein is CASSSGLAGITGELFF. This rearrangement joins TRBV5-6 to TRBJ2-2; 12 bases map to TRBD2. V lost 3 bases and J lost 4; bases outside the gene matches: 4. Germline V lookup: CDR1 SGHDT, CDR2 YYEEEE. CDR3 length equals 16 residues.

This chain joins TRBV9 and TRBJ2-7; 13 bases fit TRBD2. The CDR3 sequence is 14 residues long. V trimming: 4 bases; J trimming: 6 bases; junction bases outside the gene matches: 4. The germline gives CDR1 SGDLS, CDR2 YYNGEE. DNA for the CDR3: TGTGCCAGCAGCACTGGGACTAGCGGGACCGAGCAGTACTTC. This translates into CASSTGTSGTEQYF.

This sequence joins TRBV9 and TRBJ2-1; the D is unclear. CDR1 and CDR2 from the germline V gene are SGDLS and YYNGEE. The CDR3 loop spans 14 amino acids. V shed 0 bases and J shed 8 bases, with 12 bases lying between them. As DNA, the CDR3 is TGTGCCAGCAGCGTAGCTCCTGGTTGGGATGAGCAGTTCTTC. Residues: CASSVAPGWDEQFF.

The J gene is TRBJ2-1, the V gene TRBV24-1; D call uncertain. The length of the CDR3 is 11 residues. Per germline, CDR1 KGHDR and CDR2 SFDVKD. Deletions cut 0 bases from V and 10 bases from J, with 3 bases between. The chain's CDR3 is CATSDLREQFF. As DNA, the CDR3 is TGTGCCACCAGTGATTTGCGGGAGCAGTTCTTC.

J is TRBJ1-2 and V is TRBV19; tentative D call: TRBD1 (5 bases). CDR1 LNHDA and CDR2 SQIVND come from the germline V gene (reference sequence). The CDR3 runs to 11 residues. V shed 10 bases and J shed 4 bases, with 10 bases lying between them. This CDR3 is CATGTGYGYTF. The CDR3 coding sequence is TGTGCCACGGGGACGGGCTATGGCTACACCTTC.

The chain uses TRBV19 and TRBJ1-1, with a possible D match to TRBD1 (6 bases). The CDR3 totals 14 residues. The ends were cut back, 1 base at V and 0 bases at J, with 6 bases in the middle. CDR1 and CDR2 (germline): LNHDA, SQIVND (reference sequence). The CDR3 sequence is CASSIGTVNTEAFF. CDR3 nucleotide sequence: TGTGCCAGTAGTATAGGGACAGTGAACACTGAAGCTTTCTTT.

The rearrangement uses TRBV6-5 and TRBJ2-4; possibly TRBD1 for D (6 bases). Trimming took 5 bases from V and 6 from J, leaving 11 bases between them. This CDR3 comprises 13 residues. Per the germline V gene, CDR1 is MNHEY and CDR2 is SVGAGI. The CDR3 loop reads CASSPSQGNIQYF. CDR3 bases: TGTGCCAGCAGTCCCTCACAGGGAAACATTCAGTACTTC.

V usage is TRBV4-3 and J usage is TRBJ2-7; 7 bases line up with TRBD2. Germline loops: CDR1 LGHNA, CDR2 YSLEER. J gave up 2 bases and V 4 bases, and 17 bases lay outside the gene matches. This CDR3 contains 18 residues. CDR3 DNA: TGCGCCAGCAGCCTACATCACCCGGTGGGCCTAGCGGCCTACGAGCAGTACTTC. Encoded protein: CASSLHHPVGLAAYEQYF.

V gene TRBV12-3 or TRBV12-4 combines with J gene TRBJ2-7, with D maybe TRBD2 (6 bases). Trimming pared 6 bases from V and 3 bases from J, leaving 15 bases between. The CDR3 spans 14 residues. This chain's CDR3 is CASRSEGPSYEQYF. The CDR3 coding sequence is TGTGCCAGCAGGTCGGAGGGCCCAAGCTACGAGCAGTACTTC.

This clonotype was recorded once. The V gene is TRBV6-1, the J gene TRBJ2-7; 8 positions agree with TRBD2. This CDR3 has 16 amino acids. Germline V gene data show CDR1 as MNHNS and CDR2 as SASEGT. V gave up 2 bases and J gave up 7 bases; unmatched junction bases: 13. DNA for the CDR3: TGTGCCAGCAGTGAACGGGAGGGAGGGACTCGAGGGGAGCAGTACTTC. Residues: CASSEREGGTRGEQYF.

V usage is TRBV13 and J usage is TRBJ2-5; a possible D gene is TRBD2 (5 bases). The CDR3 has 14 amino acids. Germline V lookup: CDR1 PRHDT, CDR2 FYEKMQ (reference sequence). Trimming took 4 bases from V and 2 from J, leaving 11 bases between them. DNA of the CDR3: TGTGCCAGCAGCTCAGCAAGCGGTCAAGAGACCCAGTACTTC. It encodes CASSSASGQETQYF.

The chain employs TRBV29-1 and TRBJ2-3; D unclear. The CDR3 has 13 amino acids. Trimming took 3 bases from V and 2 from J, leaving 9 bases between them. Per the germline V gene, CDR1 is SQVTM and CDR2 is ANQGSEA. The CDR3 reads CSVDPENTDTQYF. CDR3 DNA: TGCAGCGTTGACCCGGAAAACACAGATACGCAGTATTTT.

DNA of the CDR3: TGTGCCAGTAAACCTAGCGGGTCCATCCGAGATACGCAGTATTTT. This codes for CASKPSGSIRDTQYF. V usage is TRBV19 and J usage is TRBJ2-3, with 8 bases matching TRBD2. After removal of 7 bases from V and 5 bases from J, the junction contained 11 bases not matched to a gene. CDR1 and CDR2 from the germline V gene are LNHDA and SQIVND (reference sequence). This CDR3 spans 15 amino acids.

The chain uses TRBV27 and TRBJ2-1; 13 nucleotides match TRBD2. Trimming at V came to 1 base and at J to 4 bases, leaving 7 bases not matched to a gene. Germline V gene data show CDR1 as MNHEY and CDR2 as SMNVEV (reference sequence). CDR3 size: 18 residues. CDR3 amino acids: CASSLYSTSGRFYNEQFF. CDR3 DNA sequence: TGTGCCAGCAGTTTATACTCGACTAGCGGGAGGTTTTACAATGAGCAGTTCTTC.

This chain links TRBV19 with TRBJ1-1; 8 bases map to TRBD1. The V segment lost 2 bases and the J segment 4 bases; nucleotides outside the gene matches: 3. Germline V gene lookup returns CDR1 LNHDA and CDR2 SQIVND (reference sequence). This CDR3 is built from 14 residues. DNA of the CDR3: TGTGCCAGTAGTATAACAGGGGGTGGCACTGAAGCTTTCTTT. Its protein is CASSITGGGTEAFF.

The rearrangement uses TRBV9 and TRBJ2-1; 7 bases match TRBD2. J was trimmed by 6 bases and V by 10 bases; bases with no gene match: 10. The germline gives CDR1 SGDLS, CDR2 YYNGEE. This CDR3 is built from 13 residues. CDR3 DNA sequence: TGTGCCTCCGCGGGAGTCGCGCCCAATGAGCAGTTCTTC. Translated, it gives CASAGVAPNEQFF.

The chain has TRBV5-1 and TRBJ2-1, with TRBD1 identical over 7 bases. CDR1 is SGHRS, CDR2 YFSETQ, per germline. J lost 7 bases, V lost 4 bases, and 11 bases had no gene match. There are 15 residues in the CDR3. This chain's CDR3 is CASSVYWTGKNEQFF. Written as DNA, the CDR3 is TGCGCCAGCAGCGTCTATTGGACAGGAAAAAATGAGCAGTTCTTC.

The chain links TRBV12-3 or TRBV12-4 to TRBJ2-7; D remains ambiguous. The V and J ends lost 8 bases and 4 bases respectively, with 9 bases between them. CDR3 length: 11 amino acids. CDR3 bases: TGTGCCAGCGGCAGCCCTTACGAGCAGTACTTC. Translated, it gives CASGSPYEQYF.

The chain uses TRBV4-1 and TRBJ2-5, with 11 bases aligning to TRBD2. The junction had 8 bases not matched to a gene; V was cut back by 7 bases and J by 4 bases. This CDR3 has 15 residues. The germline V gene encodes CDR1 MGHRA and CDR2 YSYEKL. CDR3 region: CASNELAGVSETQYF. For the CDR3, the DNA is TGCGCCAGCAATGAACTAGCGGGAGTATCAGAGACCCAGTACTTC.

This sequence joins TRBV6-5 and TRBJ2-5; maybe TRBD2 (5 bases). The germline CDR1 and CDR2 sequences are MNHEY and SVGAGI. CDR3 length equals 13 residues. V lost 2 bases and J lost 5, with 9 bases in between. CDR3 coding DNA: TGTGCCAGCAGTTACCCCACGGGGGAGACCCAGTACTTC. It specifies CASSYPTGETQYF.

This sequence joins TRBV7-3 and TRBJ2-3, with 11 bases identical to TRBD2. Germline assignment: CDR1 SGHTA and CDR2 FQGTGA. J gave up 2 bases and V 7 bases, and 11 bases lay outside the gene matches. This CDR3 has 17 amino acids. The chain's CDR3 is CASIPGTSGILTDTQYF. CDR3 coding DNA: TGTGCCAGCATCCCCGGGACTAGCGGAATCCTCACAGATACGCAGTATTTT.

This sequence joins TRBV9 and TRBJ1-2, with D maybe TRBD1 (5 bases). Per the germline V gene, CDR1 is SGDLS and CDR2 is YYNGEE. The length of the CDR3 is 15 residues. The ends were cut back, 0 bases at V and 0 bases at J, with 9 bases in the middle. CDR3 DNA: TGTGCCAGCAGCGTAGAGGGCAGGGCTAACTATGGCTACACCTTC. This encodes CASSVEGRANYGYTF.

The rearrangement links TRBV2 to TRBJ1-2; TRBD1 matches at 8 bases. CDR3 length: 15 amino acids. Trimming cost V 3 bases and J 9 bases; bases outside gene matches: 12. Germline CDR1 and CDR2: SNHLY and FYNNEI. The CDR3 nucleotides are TGTGCCAGCAGTGACTTTGGACAGGGAAAGAAGAGCTACACCTTC. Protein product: CASSDFGQGKKSYTF. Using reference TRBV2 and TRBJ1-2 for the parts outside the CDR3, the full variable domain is EPEVTQTPSHQVTQMGQEVILRCVPISNHLYFYWYRQILGQKVEFLVSFYNNEISEKSEIFDDQFSVERPDGSNFTLKIRSTKLEDSAMYFCASSDFGQGKKSYTFGSGTRLTVV.

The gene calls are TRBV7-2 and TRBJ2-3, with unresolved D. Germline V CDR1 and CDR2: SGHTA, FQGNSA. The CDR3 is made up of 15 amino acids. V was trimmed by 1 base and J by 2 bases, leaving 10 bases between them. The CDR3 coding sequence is TGTGCCAGCAGCTTAGAGGGATTCGCCACAGATACGCAGTATTTT. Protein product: CASSLEGFATDTQYF.

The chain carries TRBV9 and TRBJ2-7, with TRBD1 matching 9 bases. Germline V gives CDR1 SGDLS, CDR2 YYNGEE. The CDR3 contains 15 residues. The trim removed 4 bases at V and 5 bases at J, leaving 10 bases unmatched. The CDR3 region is CASSPTGTGLHEQYF. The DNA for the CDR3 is TGTGCCAGCAGCCCCACCGGGACAGGGCTCCACGAGCAGTACTTC. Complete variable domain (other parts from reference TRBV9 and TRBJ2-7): DSGVTQTPKHLITATGQRVTLRCSPRSGDLSVYWYQQSLDQGLQFLIQYYNGEERAKGNILERFSAQQFPDLHSELNLSSLELGDSALYFCASSPTGTGLHEQYFGPGTRLTVT.

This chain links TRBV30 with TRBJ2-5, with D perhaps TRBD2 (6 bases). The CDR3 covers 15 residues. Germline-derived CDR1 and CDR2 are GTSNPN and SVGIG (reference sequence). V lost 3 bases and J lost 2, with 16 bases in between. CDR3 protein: CAWSPGGSGQETQYF. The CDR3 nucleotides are TGTGCCTGGAGCCCCGGAGGTAGCGGACAAGAGACCCAGTACTTC.

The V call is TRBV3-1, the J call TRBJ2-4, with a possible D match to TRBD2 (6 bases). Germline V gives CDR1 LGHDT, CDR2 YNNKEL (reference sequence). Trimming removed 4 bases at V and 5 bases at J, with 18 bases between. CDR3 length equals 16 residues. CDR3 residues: CASSRIGGSGENIQYF. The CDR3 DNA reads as TGTGCCAGCAGCCGCATTGGGGGTAGCGGTGAAAACATTCAGTACTTC.

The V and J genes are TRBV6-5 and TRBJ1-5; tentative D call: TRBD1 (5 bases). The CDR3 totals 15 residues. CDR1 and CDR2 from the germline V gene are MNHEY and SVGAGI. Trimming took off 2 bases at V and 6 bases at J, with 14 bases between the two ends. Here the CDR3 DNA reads TGTGCCAGCAGTTACGGGAAGGGGCCCGGTCAGCCCCAGCATTTT. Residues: CASSYGKGPGQPQHF.